These T cell receptor beta chains were read from a single sample in a study of blood T cell repertoires in COVID-19. Method: immunoSEQ multiplex PCR; TCRdb's copy keeps in-frame clones and lacks some. The data contain roughly 86,000 clones, around four fifths of them singletons. The specimen sequenced was peripheral blood. The origin of the receptors is a man between 50 and 59 years old with acute or convalescent COVID-19. The conserved cysteine and the conserved F or W are not part of the CDR3 here. A D gene is named only where the DNA matches it firmly. Rows give clone size only sometimes, using once, few, many, or a class for an expanded clone.

clone size,V gene,D gene,CDR3 protein
-,TRBV15,-,ATSAPSLTSSSAEQY
-,TRBV6-6,TRBD1,ASRGTEKSYNEQF
-,TRBV29-1,-,SVESAGGNTIY
once,TRBV4-2,-,ASSQEGWGETQY
-,TRBV27,TRBD2,ASSPTSGTEDTQY
-,TRBV6-5,-,ASSYSGKGYEQY
-,TRBV7-2,TRBD2,ASSLSGLDPYEQY
-,TRBV29-1,TRBD1,SVRSTGLNEQF
-,TRBV10-3,-,AIREQGGYPGELF
-,TRBV7-6,TRBD1,ASSFDRGIPTDTQY
once,TRBV5-1,TRBD1,ASSPGLGQAWTQY
once,TRBV3-1/TRBV3-2,TRBD2,ASSQSTSGPDRDTQY
-,TRBV19,-,ASAAGFRYGYT
-,TRBV5-1,-,ASSFRRDQETQY
-,TRBV4-3,-,ASSRDRGDYGYT
-,TRBV11-2,TRBD2,ASSKLAGPPYEQY
once,TRBV23-1,-,ASSPRQANTGELF
-,TRBV19,TRBD1,ASSNRGGTEAF
-,TRBV15,-,ATSRDGSEKLF
-,TRBV9,-,ASSVSGTGELF
-,TRBV19,TRBD1,ASSISGQVYNEQF
-,TRBV6-2/TRBV6-3,TRBD2,ASSQTSYQETQY
few,TRBV18,-,ASQPRGDDTEAF
-,TRBV6-5,-,ASSYSIGGTLAKLF
-,TRBV6-5,-,ASSYGTGLNEKLF
-,TRBV3-1/TRBV3-2,-,ASSQVIRQNSPLH
once,TRBV10-3,-,AISESGGGGTGELF